The source of this TCR beta chain is a study of blood T cell repertoires in COVID-19. For the study at large: Some COVID-19 samples were acute and others convalescent; all came from the United States, Italy and Spain. The cDNA or gDNA used as material had been derived from T cells, B-cell-depleted T cells, or PBMCs.

The table came from immunoSEQ multiplex PCR; TCRdb's copy has only in-frame clones and leaves some out. The table records around 280,000 clones, about 85% of them present only once. The length of the CDR3 is 14 residues. Germline V lookup: CDR1 KGHSH, CDR2 LQKENI. Unmatched junction bases numbered 5, after V lost 6 bases and J lost 3 bases. The clonotype was recovered from a woman in her forties or fifties with active or convalescent COVID-19. Specimen: peripheral blood. The gene calls are TRBV18 and TRBJ1-1; 9 bases line up with TRBD1. The CDR3 region has the DNA TGTGCCAGCTCGTCGACAGGGGGGTACACTGAAGCTTTCTTT. Its translation is CASSSTGGYTEAFF.